A single sample is the source of the 30 T cell receptor beta chains below, sequenced in a study of prognosis after radiotherapy for stage I lung cancer. By two-round multiplex PCR, the TCR beta CDR3 was amplified from genomic DNA. Every TRBV and TRBJ gene had its own specific primer in first-round PCR. TCRdb redid the calling of the multiplex PCR reads with MiXCR, one entry per CDR3 protein. Found here are some 36,000 distinct CDR3 sequences, roughly a quarter of them singletons; the top ten hold less than 30%. This sample comprised PBMCs, obtained before or after stereotactic body radiation therapy (not recorded which). The source is a donor of 50 years or more with non-small cell lung cancer.

This clonotype was recorded many times. The chain combines TRBV24-1 with TRBJ1-5; 9 bases line up with TRBD1. The CDR3 contains 16 residues. CDR1 KGHDR and CDR2 SFDVKD come from the germline V gene. Losses at the gene ends were 3 bases for V and 2 bases for J; bases not matched to a gene: 4. The CDR3 region has the DNA TGTGCCACCAGTGATGGCGACAGGGGGGGCAATCAGCCCCAGCATTTT. Its protein is CATSDGDRGGNQPQHF.

Ten or more counts support this clonotype. The rearrangement links TRBV18 to TRBJ1-1; D unclear. V was pared by 6 bases and J by 4 bases, with 12 bases between. CDR3 length equals 13 residues. CDR1 and CDR2 from the germline V gene are KGHSH and LQKENI. CDR3 DNA sequence: TGTGCCAGCTCGCAAGGTTTTGGCACTGAAGCTTTCTTT. It encodes CASSQGFGTEAFF.

This clonotype was detected many times. DNA for the CDR3: TGTGCCAGCAGTTCACTACAGCGAGTGAACACTGAAGCTTTCTTT. This sequence encodes CASSSLQRVNTEAFF. V and J are TRBV6-5 and TRBJ1-1; D is ambiguous. V gave up 4 bases and J gave up 0 bases, with 12 bases separating them. This CDR3 is built from 15 residues. Germline V gene data show CDR1 as MNHEY and CDR2 as SVGAGI.

A word on this clonotype: This may be a read error: a much more frequent sequence differs by one nucleotide. This rearrangement joins TRBV19 to TRBJ1-1, with TRBD1 as a possible D gene (6 bases). This CDR3 region has 14 residues. Trimming took off 2 bases at V and 7 bases at J, with 14 bases between the two ends. Germline CDR1 LNHDA, CDR2 SQIVND (reference sequence). CDR3 coding DNA: TGTGCCAGTAGTATACGTGGTGGGGGGCGTGAAGCTTTCTTT. Its protein product is CASSIRGGGREAFF.

This clonotype was counted many times. The chain links TRBV9 to TRBJ2-7; TRBD2 matches 8 bases. V shed 4 bases, J shed 5 bases, and the junction held 8 bases outside the gene matches. This CDR3 is 14 amino acids long. Germline V gene data show CDR1 as SGDLS and CDR2 as YYNGEE. Written as DNA, the CDR3 is TGTGCCAGCAGCTTTACTAGCGGCAGAAACGAGCAGTACTTC. This gives the protein CASSFTSGRNEQYF.

Comments on this clonotype: Since a far larger clone is one base different, this is likely a read error. The V call is TRBV6-1, the J call TRBJ2-1, with no clear D. From germline, CDR1 is MNHNS and CDR2 SASEGT. V lost 1 base to trimming and J lost 10 bases, with 11 bases between them. This CDR3 spans 13 amino acids. Here the CDR3 DNA reads TGTGCCAGCAGTGAAGGCACCCTGGGGGAGCAGTTCTTC. This codes for CASSEGTLGEQFF.

This clonotype showed up many times. V gene TRBV19 combines with J gene TRBJ2-7; D gene uncertain. The CDR3 runs to 16 residues. Trimming removed 3 bases at V and 0 bases at J, with 15 bases between. Germline V lookup: CDR1 LNHDA, CDR2 SQIVND (reference sequence). In nucleotides, the CDR3 is TGTGCCAGTAGTATCGGTATCGGATCAAACTCCTACGAGCAGTACTTC. Protein: CASSIGIGSNSYEQYF.

This clonotype came up many times. The chain uses TRBV5-1 and TRBJ1-2; tentative D call: TRBD1 (5 bases). The CDR3 runs to 18 residues. Looked up from germline, CDR1 is SGHRS and CDR2 is YFSETQ. V shed 2 bases and J shed 2 bases, with 22 bases lying between them. Here the CDR3 reads CASSFLFRDAFQNYGYTF. In DNA, the CDR3 is TGCGCCAGCAGCTTCCTTTTCAGGGACGCCTTCCAGAACTATGGCTACACCTTC.

About this clonotype itself: A much larger clone differs from this one at a single base, so this may be a read error. The V and J genes are TRBV6-2 or TRBV6-3 and TRBJ1-2; 7 positions match TRBD1. Trimming removed 5 bases from V and 8 bases from J; junction bases left unmatched: 8. In germline, CDR1 is MNHEY, CDR2 SVGEGT. The CDR3 has 13 residues. DNA of the CDR3: TGTGCCAGCAGTCTAGGACAGGCCGCGGGCTACACCTTC. This sequence encodes CASSLGQAAGYTF.

With respect to this clonotype: A much larger clone differs by one base, so this may be a read error. The rearrangement links TRBV10-3 to TRBJ2-7, with D maybe TRBD2 (7 bases). This CDR3 has 14 residues. V lost 3 bases to trimming and J lost 6 bases, with 15 bases between them. The germline V gene encodes CDR1 ENHRY and CDR2 SYGVKD. DNA of the CDR3: TGTGCCATCAGTGACCCCGGGGGAGGGGGCGAGCAGTACTTC. Translated: CAISDPGGGGEQYF.

V is TRBV30 and J is TRBJ2-2, with a weak D call TRBD1 (6 bases). This CDR3 is 15 amino acids long. V dropped 3 bases and J dropped 6 bases, with 17 bases sitting between them. The germline CDR1 and CDR2 sequences are GTSNPN and SVGIG (reference sequence). The CDR3 nucleotides are TGTGCCTGGAGGGGGGCCCGGTCCAAGCCCGGGGAGCTGTTTTTT. Translation: CAWRGARSKPGELFF.

The chain uses TRBV12-3 or TRBV12-4 and TRBJ1-3; D unclear. The CDR3 extends over 14 amino acids. V was clipped by 7 bases and J by 3 bases, with 13 bases between them. The CDR3 DNA is TGTGCCAGCACTAGCTTGACATATGGAAACACCATATATTTT. As protein: CASTSLTYGNTIYF.

This clonotype was observed at least ten times. V usage is TRBV10-3 and J usage is TRBJ2-7; 9 positions match TRBD1. V shed 0 bases, J shed 4 bases, and the junction held 7 bases outside the gene matches. The CDR3 consists of 16 residues. Germline CDR1 is ENHRY and CDR2 is SYGVKD. CDR3 bases: TGTGCCATCAGTGAGTCGGACGGGACAGGGTCTTACGAGCAGTACTTC. Its translation: CAISESDGTGSYEQYF.

In this sample, this clonotype turned up many times. The CDR3: CSATSGTSGRTGELFF. The DNA of the CDR3 is TGCAGTGCTACCTCCGGGACTAGCGGGAGGACCGGGGAGCTGTTTTTT. V usage is TRBV20-1 and J usage is TRBJ2-2; TRBD2 matches at 15 bases. Trimming removed 4 bases from V and 5 bases from J; junction bases left unmatched: 5. This CDR3 has 16 residues. Germline loops: CDR1 DFQATT, CDR2 SNEGSKA (reference sequence).

This clonotype was seen at least ten times. The chain recombines TRBV5-5 with TRBJ1-4; D is undetermined. CDR1 is SGHKS and CDR2 is YYEKEE in the germline V gene (reference sequence). The ends were cut back, 0 bases at V and 8 bases at J, with 11 bases in the middle. The CDR3 runs to 14 residues. Here the CDR3 reads CASSLDSGWEKLFF. The DNA of the CDR3 is TGTGCCAGCAGCTTGGACTCCGGTTGGGAAAAACTGTTTTTT.

This clonotype was seen at least ten times. The V gene is TRBV20-1, the J gene TRBJ2-1, with D possibly being TRBD2 (7 bases). Germline CDR1 and CDR2: DFQATT and SNEGSKA (reference sequence). The CDR3 is made up of 14 amino acids. In nucleotides, the CDR3 is TGCAGCGGGGGGCTAGCGGCCTCCTACAATGAGCAGTTCTTC. Protein sequence: CSGGLAASYNEQFF.

Many counts were recorded for this clonotype. The V call is TRBV7-9, the J call TRBJ1-1; weak D call: TRBD1 (6 bases). V was shortened by 5 bases and J by 1 base, with 11 bases between the two germline ends. Germline lookup yields CDR1 SEHNR and CDR2 FQNEAQ (reference sequence). The CDR3 extends over 14 amino acids. CDR3 nucleotide sequence: TGTGCCAGCAGCGACCGGGACAAGAACACTGAAGCTTTCTTT. Its translation: CASSDRDKNTEAFF.

This clonotype was seen at least ten times. V usage is TRBV12-3 or TRBV12-4 and J usage is TRBJ2-1; TRBD1 is a possible D gene (6 bases). This CDR3 is 15 amino acids long. Here the CDR3 reads CATARAGESYNEQFF. The CDR3 DNA sequence: TGTGCTACAGCACGGGCAGGGGAGTCCTACAATGAGCAGTTCTTC.

This clonotype was found many times. The genes are TRBV2 and TRBJ2-7; TRBD1 aligns across 7 bases. V was pared by 6 bases and J by 2 bases, with 7 bases of the junction left unmatched. Germline CDR1 is SNHLY and CDR2 is FYNNEI. The CDR3 is 14 residues long. The CDR3 loop is CASRKGQTTYEQYF. CDR3 DNA: TGTGCCAGCAGGAAGGGACAGACTACCTACGAGCAGTACTTC.

This clonotype showed up many times. This chain uses TRBV29-1 with TRBJ1-2; TRBD1 might be the D (5 bases). Germline V gives CDR1 SQVTM, CDR2 ANQGSEA. Trimming cost V 3 bases and J 8 bases, with 19 bases left between them. The CDR3 has 14 amino acids. This CDR3 is CSVDEGVLLPGYTF. CDR3 in DNA: TGCAGCGTTGATGAAGGGGTCCTCCTTCCGGGCTACACCTTC.

This clonotype has a count of ten or more. This chain links TRBV2 with TRBJ2-1; TRBD2 matches 7 bases. Germline V gene sequence: CDR1 SNHLY, CDR2 FYNNEI. V was pared by 8 bases and J by 7 bases, with 14 bases of the junction left unmatched. This CDR3 has 15 amino acids. The CDR3 protein is CASWSRGGWGNEQFF. In nucleotides, the CDR3 is TGTGCCAGCTGGTCCCGGGGAGGGTGGGGAAATGAGCAGTTCTTC.

In the case of this clonotype: A junction boundary mismatches the germline segment, possibly from a read error. The chain has TRBV6-4 and TRBJ2-6; 7 bases line up with TRBD1. CDR3 length: 19 residues. Germline CDR1 MRHNA, CDR2 SNTAGT. The chain's CDR3 is CASSETPLAGGSGANVLTF. The DNA for the CDR3 is TGCGCCAGCAGTGAAACCCCCCTAGCAGGGGGCTCTGGGGCCAACGTCCTGACTTTC.

This clonotype was seen at least ten times. The chain combines TRBV4-1 with TRBJ2-7; 10 bases agree with TRBD2. The CDR3 is 16 amino acids. After removal of 0 bases from V and 7 bases from J, the junction contained 9 bases not matched to a gene. Germline V CDR1 and CDR2: MGHRA, YSYEKL. The CDR3 loop is CASSQDPGLALVEQYF. DNA for the CDR3: TGCGCCAGCAGCCAAGATCCGGGACTAGCGCTAGTTGAGCAGTACTTC.

On this clonotype: A much larger clone is a single base away; this may be a read error. The chain links TRBV10-3 to TRBJ2-2; a possible D gene is TRBD2 (5 bases). Trimming left V 2 bases short and J 6 bases short, with 7 bases between. Germline V lookup: CDR1 ENHRY, CDR2 SYGVKD. CDR3 length: 13 residues. The CDR3: CAISEGGAGELFF. For the CDR3, the DNA is TGTGCCATCAGTGAGGGAGGCGCCGGGGAGCTGTTTTTT.

At least ten counts were recorded for this clonotype. The chain employs TRBV18 and TRBJ1-1; weak D call: TRBD1 (6 bases). The V gene lost 5 bases and the J gene lost 8 bases, with 21 bases spanning the gap. The germline V gene has CDR1 KGHSH and CDR2 LQKENI. This CDR3 spans 15 amino acids. The CDR3 DNA reads as TGTGCCAGCTCATTCTACACCGGGACAAGGGGAGAAGCTTTCTTT. It codes for CASSFYTGTRGEAFF.

This clonotype was seen many times. The rearrangement links TRBV6-1 to TRBJ1-2; weak D call: TRBD1 (5 bases). Trimming cost V 4 bases and J 2 bases, with 8 bases left between them. Germline V lookup: CDR1 MNHNS, CDR2 SASEGT. The CDR3 totals 13 residues. CDR3 sequence (DNA): TGTGCCAGCAGTGTGGAGGGGAACTATGGCTACACCTTC. This codes for CASSVEGNYGYTF.

This clonotype was counted at least ten times. The rearrangement joins TRBV2 to TRBJ1-5, with D tentatively TRBD1 (6 bases). Between the trimmed V and J ends, which lost 3 bases and 5 bases, there was a span of 8 bases. This CDR3 comprises 13 residues. Germline V gene data show CDR1 as SNHLY and CDR2 as FYNNEI. Here the CDR3 reads CASSEEGDQPQHF. The CDR3 coding sequence is TGTGCCAGCAGTGAGGAGGGGGATCAGCCCCAGCATTTT.

This clonotype has ten or more counts. The chain couples TRBV5-1 to TRBJ2-3; 7 positions match TRBD1. The CDR3 loop spans 14 amino acids. The trim removed 4 bases at V and 4 bases at J, leaving 6 bases unmatched. Germline V gene sequence: CDR1 SGHRS, CDR2 YFSETQ. The CDR3 reads CASSSRTGSDTQYF. The CDR3 nucleotides read TGCGCCAGCAGCAGCAGGACAGGATCAGATACGCAGTATTTT.

This clonotype came up many times. The chain combines TRBV28 with TRBJ1-1; a weak D match, TRBD1 (6 bases). From germline, CDR1 is MDHEN and CDR2 SYDVKM. This CDR3 is built from 17 residues. Trimming took 4 bases from V and 1 from J, leaving 19 bases between them. Here the CDR3 DNA reads TGTGCCAGCAGTTCGCTGATGTACAGGGCGGGGAACACTGAAGCTTTCTTT. It is translated as CASSSLMYRAGNTEAFF.

Points on this clonotype: A much larger clone sits a single nucleotide away, making a read error possible. The rearrangement uses TRBV4-2 and TRBJ2-1; TRBD2 matches at 15 bases. Per germline, CDR1 LGHNA and CDR2 YNFKEQ. The CDR3 length is 16 residues. The CDR3 loop is CASSQGTSGRANVQFF. Written as DNA, the CDR3 is TGTGCCAGCAGCCAAGGGACTAGCGGGAGGGCCAATGTGCAGTTCTTC.